This T cell receptor (beta chain) comes out of a study of blood T cell repertoires in COVID-19. Overall study: Samples came from the United States, Italy and Spain, spanning acute and convalescent COVID-19. Sample material is recorded as cDNA or gDNA derived from T cells, B-cell-depleted T cells, or PBMCs.

This clone showed up just once. The trim removed 5 bases at V and 3 bases at J, leaving 3 bases unmatched. Germline loops: CDR1 SNHLY, CDR2 FYNNEI. The CDR3 contains 14 residues. Per the authors' pipeline: From reference gene primer amplification, estimates of nucleated cell counts were derived. The data were produced by immunoSEQ multiplex PCR, yet TCRdb's version contains in-frame clones alone and is incomplete. V, J and clone size are taken as reported in that table, and D and trimming were inferred from the DNA itself. The sample lists roughly 130,000 clones; more than 70% were seen once. The sequence derives from a woman in her 30s who had recovered from COVID-19. The sample comprised peripheral blood. The chain combines TRBV2 with TRBJ1-4; 7 nucleotides agree with TRBD1. The CDR3 region has the DNA TGTGCCAGCAGTACGACAGGGTCTAATGAAAAACTGTTTTTT. Its translation: CASSTTGSNEKLFF.